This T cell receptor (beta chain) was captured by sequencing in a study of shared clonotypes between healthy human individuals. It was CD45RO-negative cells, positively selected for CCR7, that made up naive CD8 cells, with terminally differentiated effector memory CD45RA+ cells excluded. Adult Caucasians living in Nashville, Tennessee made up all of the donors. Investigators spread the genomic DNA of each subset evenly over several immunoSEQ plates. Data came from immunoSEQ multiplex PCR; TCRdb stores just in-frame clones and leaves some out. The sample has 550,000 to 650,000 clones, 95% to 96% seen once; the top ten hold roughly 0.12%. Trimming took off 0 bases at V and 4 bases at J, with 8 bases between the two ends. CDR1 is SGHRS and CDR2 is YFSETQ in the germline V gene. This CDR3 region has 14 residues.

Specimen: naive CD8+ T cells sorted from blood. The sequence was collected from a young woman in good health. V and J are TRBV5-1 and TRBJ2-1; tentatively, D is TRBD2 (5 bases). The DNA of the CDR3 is TGCGCCAGCAGCTTGGCGGGATTGTACAATGAGCAGTTCTTC. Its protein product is CASSLAGLYNEQFF.